These 32 T cell receptor beta chains share one sample of origin, sequenced in a study of T-cell memory formation after mild COVID-19. MiXCR, run by TCRdb on the 5' RACE reads, gives a single entry per CDR3 protein. In the table there are 560,000 or so distinct CDR3 sequences, 15% to 20% of which are singletons. Specimen: PBMCs or a T cell subset sorted from them (not recorded which). The origin of the receptors is an adult woman who had mild COVID-19 (a few samples of this study predate the infection). Cell type and time point are not known.

This clonotype was seen ten or more times. The CDR3 sequence: CASRPNRALMEAFF. CDR3 bases: TGTGCCAGCAGACCCAACAGGGCCTTGATGGAAGCTTTCTTT. The rearrangement uses TRBV7-8 and TRBJ1-1; possibly TRBD1 for D (6 bases). V was pared by 6 bases and J by 8 bases, with 19 bases between. Germline V CDR1 and CDR2: SGHVS, FQNEAQ. The CDR3 runs to 14 residues.

This sequence joins TRBV13 and TRBJ1-3; D might be TRBD1 (5 bases). Per the germline V gene, CDR1 is PRHDT and CDR2 is FYEKMQ (reference sequence). The CDR3 runs to 16 residues. The V end lost 1 base, the J end lost 0 bases, and 10 bases lay between the germline ends. CDR3 coding DNA: TGTGCCAGCAGCTTAGCTGGGGGTTACTCTGGAAACACCATATATTTT. Amino acids: CASSLAGGYSGNTIYF.

The rearrangement joins TRBV20-1 to TRBJ2-1; no clear D. Trimming removed 0 bases from V and 0 bases from J, with 12 bases in between. Germline loops: CDR1 DFQATT, CDR2 SNEGSKA (reference sequence). The CDR3 covers 16 residues. CDR3 sequence reads: CSARDIDGPSYNEQFF. The CDR3 DNA sequence: TGCAGTGCTAGAGATATCGACGGACCCTCCTACAATGAGCAGTTCTTC.

V usage is TRBV5-1 and J usage is TRBJ2-1, with 13 bases identical to TRBD2. CDR3 length equals 16 residues. V lost 4 bases and J lost 4; bases outside the gene matches: 5. Germline CDR1 is SGHRS and CDR2 is YFSETQ. This CDR3 is CASSRVTSGRYNEQFF. CDR3 DNA sequence: TGCGCCAGCAGCCGCGTGACTAGCGGGAGGTACAATGAGCAGTTCTTC.

This clonotype was seen a handful of times. The J gene is TRBJ2-3, the V gene TRBV7-2; 9 positions agree with TRBD1. The germline V gene has CDR1 SGHTA and CDR2 FQGNSA. This CDR3 has 15 amino acids. V was pared by 5 bases and J by 1 base, with 4 bases of the junction left unmatched. The CDR3 bases are TGTGCCAGCAGCACAGGGGGCTTGGGCACAGATACGCAGTATTTT. As protein: CASSTGGLGTDTQYF.

The chain has TRBV6-5 and TRBJ2-7, with D maybe TRBD2 (6 bases). V dropped 6 bases and J dropped 4 bases, with 13 bases sitting between them. The CDR3 is 13 amino acids. Per the germline V gene, CDR1 is MNHEY and CDR2 is SVGAGI. The CDR3, as DNA: TGTGCCAGCAGGGATCCGGGACTTTACGAGCAGTACTTC. It codes for CASRDPGLYEQYF.

The chain carries TRBV3-1 and TRBJ1-3, with D unclear. V was cut by 1 base and J by 0 bases, with 7 bases left in between. This CDR3 contains 15 residues. Germline CDR1 and CDR2: LGHDT and YNNKEL (reference sequence). CDR3 region: CASSQAQTSGNTIYF. CDR3 DNA sequence: TGTGCCAGCAGCCAAGCACAGACCTCTGGAAACACCATATATTTT. The whole variable domain, remainder taken from reference TRBV3-1 and TRBJ1-3, is DTAVSQTPKYLVTQMGNDKSIKCEQNLGHDTMYWYKQDSKKFLKIMFSYNNKELIINETVPNRFSPKSPDKAHLNLHINSLELGDSAVYFCASSQAQTSGNTIYFGEGSWLTVV.

In this sample, this clonotype turned up once. V gene TRBV7-3 combines with J gene TRBJ1-3; D might be TRBD1 (5 bases). The germline V gene has CDR1 SGHTA and CDR2 FQGTGA. V dropped 5 bases and J dropped 2 bases, with 10 bases sitting between them. This CDR3 comprises 14 residues. The CDR3 DNA follows: TGTGCCAGCAGCGGAGGGGCGCCTGGAAACACCATATATTTT. Its translation: CASSGGAPGNTIYF.

This clonotype was detected a few times. An end of the junction differs from the germline gene, which may be a read error. The chain employs TRBV7-7 and TRBJ2-1; TRBD1 aligns across 7 bases. The CDR3 consists of 13 residues. Looked up from germline, CDR1 is SSHAT and CDR2 is FNYEAQ (reference sequence). In nucleotides, the CDR3 is TGTGCTAGCAGCCCCACACTGACAGGGCAGCAGTTCTTC. Translation: CASSPTLTGQQFF.

This CDR3 is CASSSRDQSYEQYF. In DNA form, the CDR3 reads TGTGCCAGCAGCTCCCGGGACCAGTCCTACGAGCAGTACTTC. J is TRBJ2-7 and V is TRBV7-9; D could derive from TRBD1 or TRBD2 (5 bases each). There are 14 residues in the CDR3. CDR1 and CDR2 (germline): SEHNR, FQNEAQ (reference sequence). Trimming cost V 4 bases and J 1 base, with 11 bases left between them.

This clonotype was counted only a few times. The chain links TRBV29-1 to TRBJ2-2; no clear D. CDR1 is SQVTM and CDR2 is ANQGSEA in the germline V gene. Trimming cost V 5 bases and J 3 bases, with 4 bases left between them. The CDR3 runs to 11 residues. CDR3 nucleotide sequence: TGCAGCGTTCCCTACACCGGGGAGCTGTTTTTT. Protein sequence: CSVPYTGELFF.

This chain joins TRBV20-1 and TRBJ2-7, with D perhaps TRBD1 (5 bases). The ends were cut back, 6 bases at V and 2 bases at J, with 14 bases in the middle. This CDR3 has 13 residues. CDR1 and CDR2 (germline): DFQATT, SNEGSKA (reference sequence). DNA for the CDR3: TGCAGTGCGATCCCAGGGCCGGCCTACGAGCAGTACTTC. Translated: CSAIPGPAYEQYF.

The J gene is TRBJ1-2, the V gene TRBV25-1; 7 bases fit TRBD1. Germline trimming cut 7 bases from V and 8 bases from J; bases unmatched to any gene: 10. In germline, CDR1 is MGHDK, CDR2 SYGVNS. The CDR3 contains 13 residues. CDR3 nucleotides: TGTGCCAGCACCGCGCAGGGGGGGAGAGGCTACACCTTC. Amino acids: CASTAQGGRGYTF.

This clonotype has only a few counts. This rearrangement joins TRBV27 to TRBJ2-1; 7 nucleotides align to TRBD2. The V gene's germline CDR1 is MNHEY and CDR2 SMNVEV (reference sequence). This CDR3 has 13 residues. The V segment lost 5 bases and the J segment 8 bases; nucleotides outside the gene matches: 6. CDR3 loop: CASSPRRGDEQFF. The CDR3, as DNA: TGTGCCAGCAGTCCGCGTCGGGGGGATGAGCAGTTCTTC.

The genes are TRBV15 and TRBJ2-3, with 9 positions matching TRBD2. The germline gives CDR1 LNHNV, CDR2 YYDKDF (reference sequence). The CDR3 sequence is 16 residues long. With V trimmed by 1 base and J by 1 base, 3 bases remained unmatched. The CDR3 region is CATSRGASGGTDTQYF. Here the CDR3 DNA reads TGTGCCACCAGCAGAGGGGCTAGCGGGGGCACAGATACGCAGTATTTT.

The rearrangement uses TRBV7-3 and TRBJ2-1, with 9 bases fitting TRBD2. Germline lookup yields CDR1 SGHTA and CDR2 FQGTGA. J was trimmed by 2 bases and V by 4 bases; bases with no gene match: 9. The CDR3 totals 17 residues. The CDR3 region has the DNA TGTGCCAGCAGCTCCGGGCGCGCGGGAGGGCCCTACAATGAGCAGTTCTTC. Translating it yields CASSSGRAGGPYNEQFF. The full variable domain, its missing parts supplied by reference TRBV7-3 and TRBJ2-1, is GAGVSQTPSNKVTEKGKYVELRCDPISGHTALYWYRQSLGQGPEFLIYFQGTGAADDSGLPNDRFFAVRPEGSVSTLKIQRTERGDSAVYLCASSSGRAGGPYNEQFFGPGTRLTVL.

This chain joins TRBV12-3 or TRBV12-4 and TRBJ1-1, with D unclear. V lost 0 bases and J lost 9, with 8 bases in between. The CDR3 consists of 12 residues. The CDR3 DNA reads TGTGCCAGCAGTTTAGCGGGCAGACAAGCTTTCTTT. Amino acids: CASSLAGRQAFF.

This clonotype turned up a few times. The chain recombines TRBV20-1 with TRBJ2-1; TRBD2 matches 11 bases. Germline CDR1 DFQATT, CDR2 SNEGSKA (reference sequence). The CDR3 length is 14 residues. J lost 6 bases, V lost 1 base, and 2 bases had no gene match. The CDR3 nucleotides read TGCAGTGCTAGAGGACTAGCGGGGTCCAATGAGCAGTTCTTC. Amino acids: CSARGLAGSNEQFF.

This clonotype was seen more than once but under ten times. J is TRBJ2-7 and V is TRBV4-1, with a possible D match to TRBD2 (7 bases). V shed 0 bases and J shed 3 bases, with 21 bases lying between them. In germline, CDR1 is MGHRA, CDR2 YSYEKL. The CDR3 runs to 18 residues. CDR3 sequence: CASSQDPPGGPLGYEQYF. In nucleotides, the CDR3 is TGCGCCAGCAGCCAAGACCCCCCCGGGGGGCCCTTGGGCTACGAGCAGTACTTC.

This clonotype was detected many times. The J gene is TRBJ1-5, the V gene TRBV12-3 or TRBV12-4, with 7 bases identical to TRBD1. Trimming at V came to 3 bases and at J to 1 base, leaving 3 bases not matched to a gene. This CDR3 region has 15 residues. DNA for the CDR3: TGTGCCAGCAGTTTCGCAGGGGGGAGCAATCAGCCCCAGCATTTT. Amino acid sequence: CASSFAGGSNQPQHF.

The V call is TRBV7-3, the J call TRBJ2-1; D is perhaps TRBD1 or TRBD2 (6 bases each). V lost 1 base, J lost 7 bases, and 14 bases lay in between. The germline CDR1 and CDR2 sequences are SGHTA and FQGTGA. The CDR3 has 15 amino acids. This chain's CDR3 is CASSLRGQGGNEQFF. In DNA form, the CDR3 reads TGTGCCAGCAGCTTAAGGGGACAAGGAGGGAATGAGCAGTTCTTC.

The table lists this clonotype with a few counts. This chain uses TRBV10-3 with TRBJ2-3, with TRBD2 matching 7 bases. V was pared by 7 bases and J by 2 bases, with 6 bases of the junction left unmatched. The CDR3 length is 14 residues. The germline V gene encodes CDR1 ENHRY and CDR2 SYGVKD. CDR3 DNA: TGTGCCATCACTGCGCGGGGGATCACAGATACGCAGTATTTT. Amino acid sequence: CAITARGITDTQYF.

In this sample, this clonotype turned up a few times. V usage is TRBV4-3 and J usage is TRBJ2-6; D ambiguous. This CDR3 spans 16 amino acids. Germline V lookup: CDR1 LGHNA, CDR2 YSLEER. V was pared by 0 bases and J by 1 base, with 7 bases between. The CDR3 is CASSQDLPSGANVLTF. DNA of the CDR3: TGCGCCAGCAGCCAAGACTTACCATCTGGGGCCAACGTCCTGACTTTC.

V usage is TRBV4-1 and J usage is TRBJ1-1, with TRBD1 matching 7 bases. The CDR3 has 17 residues. V shed 1 base, J shed 5 bases, and the junction held 13 bases outside the gene matches. Looked up from germline, CDR1 is MGHRA and CDR2 is YSYEKL. CDR3 DNA: TGCGCCAGCAGCCAAGTGGGGGGAAACAGGGGAAAAACTGAAGCTTTCTTT. Amino acid sequence: CASSQVGGNRGKTEAFF.

This chain connects TRBV7-9 to TRBJ1-2, with D uncertain. V gave up 5 bases and J gave up 4 bases, with 8 bases separating them. The germline CDR1 and CDR2 sequences are SEHNR and FQNEAQ (reference sequence). There are 12 residues in the CDR3. CDR3 nucleotide sequence: TGTGCCAGCAGCCCTCCTGGCTATGGCTACACCTTC. This encodes CASSPPGYGYTF.

The chain carries TRBV2 and TRBJ2-1; 7 nucleotides align to TRBD2. V lost 3 bases, J lost 15 bases, and 8 bases stayed unmatched. Looked up from germline, CDR1 is SNHLY and CDR2 is FYNNEI. This CDR3 spans 12 amino acids. CDR3 DNA: TGTGCCAGCAGTGAGATGGCTAGCGGACTGTTCTTC. The encoded protein is CASSEMASGLFF.

This chain joins TRBV7-9 and TRBJ1-6; 8 bases line up with TRBD1. This CDR3 spans 14 amino acids. CDR1 SEHNR and CDR2 FQNEAQ come from the germline V gene (reference sequence). The V and J ends lost 10 bases and 7 bases, in that order; junction bases with no gene match: 9. The CDR3 loop is CAIPTGAQNSPLHF. DNA for the CDR3: TGTGCCATCCCGACAGGGGCCCAGAATTCACCCCTCCACTTT. Together with reference TRBV7-9 and TRBJ1-6, the CDR3 gives the full variable domain: DTGVSQNPRHKITKRGQNVTFRCDPISEHNRLYWYRQTLGQGPEFLTYFQNEAQLEKSRLLSDRFSAERPKGSFSTLEIQRTEQGDSAMYLCAIPTGAQNSPLHFGNGTRLTVT.

The rearrangement joins TRBV11-3 to TRBJ2-3; D is possibly TRBD1 (5 bases). Trimming pared 3 bases from V and 4 bases from J, leaving 8 bases between. CDR1 is SGHNT, CDR2 YENEEA, per germline. This CDR3 has 13 amino acids. CDR3 amino acids: CASSLKGSDTQYF. In DNA form, the CDR3 reads TGTGCCAGCAGCTTGAAGGGGTCAGATACGCAGTATTTT.

This chain connects TRBV3-1 to TRBJ1-2, with a tentative D call TRBD1 (5 bases). The CDR3 is 17 amino acids. Trimming pared 1 base from V and 8 bases from J, leaving 23 bases between. Germline CDR1 reads LGHDT; CDR2 reads YNNKEL (reference sequence). CDR3 sequence reads: CASSQGWSGQPSRGYTF. CDR3 nucleotide sequence: TGTGCCAGCAGCCAAGGGTGGTCGGGGCAACCTTCGCGCGGCTACACCTTC.

Only a few counts were recorded for this clonotype. V usage is TRBV7-2 and J usage is TRBJ2-3; 7 bases are a match to TRBD2. Per germline, CDR1 SGHTA and CDR2 FQGNSA. Losses at the gene ends were 6 bases for V and 4 bases for J; bases not matched to a gene: 4. CDR3 length: 13 residues. The CDR3 here is CASRAGWADTQYF. The CDR3 DNA reads as TGTGCCAGCAGAGCGGGATGGGCAGATACGCAGTATTTT.

The rearrangement links TRBV4-3 to TRBJ1-1; 12 bases match TRBD1. Germline assignment: CDR1 LGHNA and CDR2 YSLEER. CDR3 length: 14 residues. V shed 3 bases, J shed 7 bases, and the junction held 3 bases outside the gene matches. This chain's CDR3 is CASSQGQGASEAFF. CDR3 DNA sequence: TGCGCCAGCAGCCAGGGACAGGGGGCGAGTGAAGCTTTCTTT.

This clonotype was seen more than once but under ten times. The chain joins TRBV29-1 to TRBJ1-1; no reliable D call. V was pared by 7 bases and J by 1 base, with 10 bases between. CDR1 SQVTM and CDR2 ANQGSEA come from the germline V gene. This CDR3 spans 12 amino acids. CDR3: CSAFPQNTEAFF. The CDR3 region has the DNA TGCAGCGCCTTTCCCCAGAACACTGAAGCTTTCTTT. The variable domain in full, with the rest retrieved from reference TRBV29-1 and TRBJ1-1, is SAVISQKPSRDICQRGTSLTIQCQVDSQVTMMFWYRQQPGQSLTLIATANQGSEATYESGFVIDKFPISRPNLTFSTLTVSNMSPEDSSIYLCSAFPQNTEAFFGQGTRLTVV.